Each of the 5 T cell receptor beta chains below was sequenced from the same sample in a study of cytomegalovirus exposure and HLA in healthy donors. The PCR ran on 60 Vbeta and 13 Jbeta primers. Data came from immunoSEQ multiplex PCR; TCRdb stores just in-frame clones and leaves some out. The data hold approximately 81,000 clones, with roughly 84% observed a single time. Sequenced sample: PBMCs. The source is a woman aged 50 to 65 in good health and CMV-seronegative.

Details on this clone: The identical CDR3 is also encoded by other nucleotide sequences in the sample. V and J are TRBV28 and TRBJ2-7; 9 nucleotides line up with TRBD1. Germline V lookup: CDR1 MDHEN, CDR2 SYDVKM. The CDR3 has 14 amino acids. Trimming removed 3 bases from V and 2 bases from J; junction bases left unmatched: 2. As DNA, the CDR3 is TGTGCCAGCAGTTTTGGGGACAGGGCCTACGAGCAGTACTTC. It codes for CASSFGDRAYEQYF.

This clone was observed a handful of times. The J gene is TRBJ2-3, the V gene TRBV5-4; D may be TRBD2 (6 bases). The CDR3 has 15 amino acids. Per the germline V gene, CDR1 is SGHNT and CDR2 is YYREEE (reference sequence). Trimming removed 4 bases at V and 2 bases at J, with 14 bases between. The CDR3 DNA reads as TGTGCCAGCAGCGGGATCGGCGGGGACACAGATACGCAGTATTTT. The encoded protein is CASSGIGGDTDTQYF.

The chain joins TRBV13 to TRBJ2-7, with TRBD2 matching over 12 bases. Germline V gene data show CDR1 as PRHDT and CDR2 as FYEKMQ (reference sequence). The trim removed 5 bases at V and 0 bases at J, leaving 11 bases unmatched. CDR3 length: 18 amino acids. DNA of the CDR3: TGTGCCAGCAGCACAGGACTAGCGGGAACTCTTTTCTCCTACGAGCAGTACTTC. Encoded protein: CASSTGLAGTLFSYEQYF.

V usage is TRBV2 and J usage is TRBJ1-2; maybe TRBD1 (5 bases). Trimming took off 0 bases at V and 2 bases at J, with 13 bases between the two ends. The CDR3 covers 16 residues. Germline assignment: CDR1 SNHLY and CDR2 FYNNEI. CDR3 protein: CASSEAYAGQNYGYTF. The CDR3, as DNA: TGTGCCAGCAGTGAAGCGTACGCCGGACAAAACTATGGCTACACCTTC. The full variable domain, with the rest looked up from reference TRBV2 and TRBJ1-2, is EPEVTQTPSHQVTQMGQEVILRCVPISNHLYFYWYRQILGQKVEFLVSFYNNEISEKSEIFDDQFSVERPDGSNFTLKIRSTKLEDSAMYFCASSEAYAGQNYGYTFGSGTRLTVV.

The rearrangement joins TRBV5-6 to TRBJ1-2; D might be TRBD1 (6 bases). The germline V and J ends were trimmed by 3 bases and 1 base, with 16 bases remaining between them. The CDR3 consists of 16 residues. Germline V gene data show CDR1 as SGHDT and CDR2 as YYEEEE. CDR3 amino acids: CASSWDTGNRNYGYTF. The DNA of the CDR3 is TGTGCCAGCAGCTGGGACACAGGGAATCGTAACTATGGCTACACCTTC.